The 18 T cell receptor beta chains in this list originate from one sample, sequenced in a study of vaccination and CD4 T cells after COVID-19. Time point reported: late sampling 161 to 241 days after vaccination in three convalescent patients. TCRdb passed the PCR reads through MiXCR, listing each CDR3 protein once. The table records about 40,000 distinct CDR3 sequences, around 35% of them present only once. Sample: CD4+ T cells from blood, taken about 7 months after SARS-CoV-2 vaccination. These receptor sequences come from a human donor who had recovered from COVID-19.

V is TRBV6-4 and J is TRBJ2-7, with 10 positions matching TRBD2. This CDR3 is built from 19 residues. The ends lost 8 bases at V and 0 bases at J; junction bases unmatched: 19. CDR1 is MRHNA, CDR2 SNTAGT, per germline. Here the CDR3 reads CASDLSGLAGEHSSYEQYF. CDR3 bases: TGTGCCAGCGACCTCAGCGGTCTAGCGGGAGAACACAGCTCCTACGAGCAGTACTTC.

The V and J genes are TRBV28 and TRBJ1-5; D gene ambiguous. Between the trimmed V and J ends, which lost 6 bases and 5 bases, there was a span of 20 bases. The CDR3 runs to 16 residues. Germline V gives CDR1 MDHEN, CDR2 SYDVKM. CDR3: CASSHGDIRRDQPQHF. CDR3 sequence (DNA): TGTGCCAGCAGCCACGGAGACATCCGGCGGGATCAGCCCCAGCATTTT.

V and J are TRBV20-1 and TRBJ1-5, with D possibly being TRBD1 (5 bases). Trimming took 3 bases from V and 0 from J, leaving 9 bases between them. Germline loops: CDR1 DFQATT, CDR2 SNEGSKA (reference sequence). This CDR3 region has 14 residues. Here the CDR3 reads CSARGGNSNQPQHF. CDR3 bases: TGCAGTGCTAGGGGGGGTAATAGCAATCAGCCCCAGCATTTT.

The chain employs TRBV4-2 and TRBJ2-2; tentatively, D is TRBD2 (6 bases). CDR1 is LGHNA and CDR2 is YNFKEQ in the germline V gene. This CDR3 contains 16 residues. Trimming stripped 4 bases from V and 0 bases from J, with 12 bases between. In DNA form, the CDR3 reads TGTGCCAGCAGCCCGCGCGGGGTAACGAACACCGGGGAGCTGTTTTTT. Its protein is CASSPRGVTNTGELFF.

J is TRBJ2-7 and V is TRBV10-3; 8 bases line up with TRBD1. Looked up from germline, CDR1 is ENHRY and CDR2 is SYGVKD. The CDR3 sequence is 12 residues long. With 10 bases clipped from V and 7 bases from J, the junction kept 9 bases outside the gene matches. Here the CDR3 DNA reads TGTGCCACTTCGGACAGGGTAGTGGAGCAGTACTTC. It is translated as CATSDRVVEQYF.

V and J are TRBV10-1 and TRBJ2-7, with 12 bases identical to TRBD2. This CDR3 has 15 amino acids. The V and J ends lost 5 bases and 9 bases, in that order; junction bases with no gene match: 11. From germline, CDR1 is WNHNN and CDR2 SYGVQD (reference sequence). CDR3 sequence: CASSQTSGGTTVQYF. DNA of the CDR3: TGCGCCAGCAGTCAGACTAGCGGGGGTACGACAGTGCAGTACTTC.

CDR3 nucleotides: TGCGCCAGCAGCCGGGACAGACTCTACGAGCAGTACTTC. Its translation: CASSRDRLYEQYF. The chain has TRBV10-1 and TRBJ2-7; 7 bases fit TRBD1. Germline CDR1 is WNHNN and CDR2 is SYGVQD (reference sequence). There are 13 residues in the CDR3. V lost 6 bases and J lost 3; bases outside the gene matches: 5.

CDR3 coding DNA: TGTGCCGGCGGACACACAGATACGCAGTATTTT. This gives the protein CAGGHTDTQYF. The chain is built from TRBV2 and TRBJ2-3; a possible D gene is TRBD1 (5 bases). From germline, CDR1 is SNHLY and CDR2 FYNNEI. Trimming left V 11 bases short and J 2 bases short, with 8 bases between. This CDR3 has 11 amino acids. The variable domain in full, completed from reference TRBV2 and TRBJ2-3, reads EPEVTQTPSHQVTQMGQEVILRCVPISNHLYFYWYRQILGQKVEFLVSFYNNEISEKSEIFDDQFSVERPDGSNFTLKIRSTKLEDSAMYFCAGGHTDTQYFGPGTRLTVL.

The chain couples TRBV27 to TRBJ2-1; a possible D gene is TRBD1 (6 bases). V dropped 1 base and J dropped 5 bases, with 6 bases sitting between them. Germline CDR1 is MNHEY and CDR2 is SMNVEV (reference sequence). The CDR3 is made up of 13 amino acids. Written as DNA, the CDR3 is TGTGCCAGCAGTTTATGGACAGACAATGAGCAGTTCTTC. This gives the protein CASSLWTDNEQFF.

The rearrangement joins TRBV11-2 to TRBJ1-1; TRBD1 is a possible D gene (5 bases). The germline V and J ends were trimmed by 1 base and 8 bases, with 14 bases remaining between them. Per the germline V gene, CDR1 is SGHAT and CDR2 is FQNNGV. This CDR3 has 14 residues. CDR3 sequence: CASSLGVWGGEAFF. The DNA of the CDR3 is TGTGCCAGCAGCTTAGGGGTCTGGGGCGGGGAAGCTTTCTTT.

This clonotype showed up just a few times. This chain links TRBV7-5 with TRBJ2-2; TRBD1 is the table's D call, not checked against the DNA. TRBV7-5 has pseudogene status. CDR3 length: 15 amino acids. The CDR3 coding sequence is TGTATCTCCATAATAGACAGCGCGAACACCGGGGAGCTGTTTTTT. Protein sequence: CISIIDSANTGELFF.

This clonotype was picked up a small number of times. V usage is TRBV20-1 and J usage is TRBJ2-2; D gene ambiguous. V gave up 5 bases and J gave up 3 bases, with 10 bases separating them. CDR1 DFQATT and CDR2 SNEGSKA come from the germline V gene (reference sequence). The CDR3 covers 13 residues. The CDR3: CSAPKLDTGELFF. The CDR3, as DNA: TGCAGTGCTCCAAAACTTGACACCGGGGAGCTGTTTTTT.

The DNA for the CDR3 is TGTGCCAGCAGCTTAGCGGGAGGGCCCCTCGAAACCTACGAGCAGTACTTC. Amino acid sequence: CASSLAGGPLETYEQYF. V gene TRBV7-6 combines with J gene TRBJ2-7, with 7 bases lining up with TRBD2. Unmatched junction bases numbered 10, after V lost 0 bases and J lost 2 bases. The germline gives CDR1 SGHVS, CDR2 FNYEAQ. The CDR3 runs 17 residues.

The chain links TRBV18 to TRBJ2-5, with a tentative D call TRBD1 (7 bases). Per the germline V gene, CDR1 is KGHSH and CDR2 is LQKENI. This CDR3 comprises 14 residues. With 4 bases removed from V and 5 bases from J, the gap between germline ends came to 14 bases. CDR3 DNA sequence: TGTGCCAGCTCACTCCGGACAGGAGGGGAGACCCAGTACTTC. Translating gives CASSLRTGGETQYF.

The V gene is TRBV20-1, the J gene TRBJ1-2; TRBD1 is a possible D gene (5 bases). The germline V gene encodes CDR1 DFQATT and CDR2 SNEGSKA (reference sequence). V lost 3 bases and J 5 bases, leaving 19 bases between the germline ends. CDR3 length: 15 residues. The CDR3 coding sequence is TGCAGTGCTAGTGACCCGGAGAGTGGGGCATATGGCTACACCTTC. This gives the protein CSASDPESGAYGYTF.

V usage is TRBV6-5 and J usage is TRBJ2-1; TRBD1 is a possible D gene (5 bases). The CDR3 has 13 residues. Looked up from germline, CDR1 is MNHEY and CDR2 is SVGAGI. V lost 2 bases, J lost 5 bases, and 7 bases lay in between. The CDR3 coding sequence is TGTGCCAGCAGTTACCAGGGTAACAATGAGCAGTTCTTC. It codes for CASSYQGNNEQFF.

J is TRBJ2-7 and V is TRBV6-2 or TRBV6-3, with D possibly matching TRBD2 (5 bases). CDR3 length: 13 residues. Germline CDR1 reads MNHEY; CDR2 reads SVGEGT. V lost 4 bases and J lost 5, with 12 bases in between. In DNA, the CDR3 is TGTGCCAGCAGTTGGCCGGGGTTCGACGAGCAGTACTTC. It codes for CASSWPGFDEQYF.

This clonotype was counted once. This sequence joins TRBV19 and TRBJ2-2; D ambiguous. The CDR3 is 15 residues long. In germline, CDR1 is LNHDA, CDR2 SQIVND (reference sequence). V lost 6 bases and J 0 bases, leaving 11 bases between the germline ends. The CDR3 is CASRKPYPNTGELFF. DNA of the CDR3: TGTGCCAGTAGGAAACCCTACCCGAACACCGGGGAGCTGTTTTTT.